This T cell receptor beta chain comes out of a study of T cells after posttransplantation cyclophosphamide. Germline V gives CDR1 LGHNA, CDR2 YSLEER. The junction had 12 bases not matched to a gene; V was cut back by 2 bases and J by 9 bases. CDR3 length equals 17 residues. The naive gate required viable CD3+CD4+ or CD3+CD8+ cells with CCR7+CD45RA+CD45RO-CD95-CD27+CD28+ phenotype. The count of this clone is one. Its specificity is not known. The repertoire was sequenced with immunoSEQ multiplex PCR; TCRdb's copy has only in-frame clones and lacks some. In the table there are roughly 10,000 clones, approximately 96% of which are singletons. Study outcomes and limitations: TRB overlap between skin or GI tissue T cells and blood was limited. Donor CD8+ memory clones often dominated recipient blood repertoires at later times.

The rearrangement links TRBV4-3 to TRBJ2-3, with 12 bases aligning to TRBD2. The sequencing sample was made of naive CD8+ T cells sorted from PBMCs. This receptor was identified in a man aged 25-45 years in good health and a related stem cell transplant donor. The CDR3 spells CASSQSASGGGQGTQYF. CDR3 sequence (DNA): TGCGCCAGCAGCCAATCTGCTAGCGGGGGGGGCCAGGGGACGCAGTATTTT.